This passage covers 27 T cell receptor beta chains from one sample sequenced in a study of T-cell memory formation after mild COVID-19. TCRdb reprocessed the 5' RACE reads with MiXCR, giving one entry per CDR3 protein. The sample yields roughly 600,000 distinct CDR3 sequences, over 15% seen once. The sample taken for sequencing was PBMCs or a T cell subset sorted from them (not recorded which). The receptors were sampled from an adult woman who had mild COVID-19 (a few samples of this study predate the infection). Cell type and time point are not known.

This clonotype was seen a few times. The chain uses TRBV7-6 and TRBJ2-7; D is possibly TRBD1 or TRBD2 (5 bases each). V lost 3 bases and J lost 1, with 10 bases in between. The CDR3 has 14 residues. Germline V gene lookup returns CDR1 SGHVS and CDR2 FNYEAQ. CDR3 loop: CASSLGTESYEQYF. CDR3 nucleotide sequence: TGTGCCAGCAGCTTGGGGACGGAATCCTACGAGCAGTACTTC.

This sequence joins TRBV28 and TRBJ1-2, with D maybe TRBD1 (5 bases). Trimming took 7 bases from V and 2 from J, leaving 11 bases between them. The CDR3 consists of 13 residues. Germline-derived CDR1 and CDR2 are MDHEN and SYDVKM. DNA of the CDR3: TGTGCCAGCACCCTCGGGACCAACTATGGCTACACCTTC. This encodes CASTLGTNYGYTF.

The V call is TRBV6-2 or TRBV6-3, the J call TRBJ2-2; D gene unclear. The V end lost 4 bases, the J end lost 1 base, and 7 bases lay between the germline ends. This CDR3 contains 14 residues. Germline V gives CDR1 MNHEY, CDR2 SVGEGT. CDR3 nucleotides: TGTGCCAGCAGTTTCGAGCGGAACACCGGGGAGCTGTTTTTT. Translating it yields CASSFERNTGELFF.

This clonotype showed up just a few times. The chain joins TRBV7-9 to TRBJ2-5, with a possible D match to TRBD1 (8 bases). This CDR3 has 16 residues. Germline V CDR1 and CDR2: SEHNR, FQNEAQ (reference sequence). The V and J ends lost 4 bases and 2 bases respectively, with 17 bases between them. The CDR3 nucleotides read TGTGCCAGCAGCTACGGACAGGGAGGGGAACAAGAGACCCAGTACTTC. Encoded protein: CASSYGQGGEQETQYF.

There are a few counts of this clonotype. The rearrangement uses TRBV6-2 or TRBV6-3 and TRBJ2-1; 12 nucleotides agree with TRBD1. The CDR3 contains 21 residues. Trimming removed 0 bases from V and 0 bases from J; junction bases left unmatched: 12. CDR1 MNHEY and CDR2 SVGEGT come from the germline V gene. The CDR3, as DNA: TGTGCCAGCAGTTACTCGATGTGGGACAGGGGGCTGGGGAGCTCCTACAATGAGCAGTTCTTC. Translation: CASSYSMWDRGLGSSYNEQFF.

The chain couples TRBV18 to TRBJ2-1; the match to TRBD1 covers 11 bases. The CDR3 is made up of 17 amino acids. Germline assignment: CDR1 KGHSH and CDR2 LQKENI. The V segment lost 3 bases and the J segment 7 bases; nucleotides outside the gene matches: 11. Here the CDR3 reads CASSPLSGTGGGNEQFF. CDR3 sequence (DNA): TGTGCCAGCTCACCTCTCTCCGGGACAGGGGGAGGAAATGAGCAGTTCTTC.

Only a few counts were recorded for this clonotype. The rearrangement uses TRBV5-1 and TRBJ2-3, with unresolved D. Per the germline V gene, CDR1 is SGHRS and CDR2 is YFSETQ. The V and J ends lost 0 bases and 0 bases respectively, with 8 bases between them. The length of the CDR3 is 15 residues. CDR3 region: CASSLEAYSTDTQYF. DNA of the CDR3: TGCGCCAGCAGCTTGGAGGCGTACAGCACAGATACGCAGTATTTT.

This clonotype has more than one count but fewer than ten. V usage is TRBV24-1 and J usage is TRBJ2-5; 10 bases match TRBD1. With 2 bases clipped from V and 7 bases from J, the junction kept 15 bases outside the gene matches. The CDR3 consists of 18 residues. Germline CDR1 reads KGHDR; CDR2 reads SFDVKD. CDR3 nucleotides: TGTGCCACCAGTGATTCGAGGACAGGGGGGGCAGGGCGTTGGACCCAGTACTTC. Amino acid sequence: CATSDSRTGGAGRWTQYF.

The chain has TRBV5-1 and TRBJ2-7, with TRBD2 matching over 10 bases. CDR1 and CDR2 from the germline V gene are SGHRS and YFSETQ. The CDR3 length is 14 residues. Germline trimming cut 4 bases from V and 2 bases from J; bases unmatched to any gene: 3. The CDR3 loop is CASSALAGAYEQYF. In DNA, the CDR3 is TGCGCCAGCAGCGCCCTAGCGGGAGCCTACGAGCAGTACTTC.

The chain employs TRBV12-3 or TRBV12-4 and TRBJ1-5, with D maybe TRBD1 (6 bases). The CDR3 has 13 residues. Trimming cost V 10 bases and J 6 bases, with 16 bases left between them. CDR3 residues: CATAEGTSQPQHF. CDR3 DNA sequence: TGTGCCACTGCGGAGGGGACATCTCAGCCCCAGCATTTT.

This clonotype was counted many times. The V call is TRBV9, the J call TRBJ2-1; 13 nucleotides align to TRBD2. CDR3 length equals 20 residues. The V segment lost 0 bases and the J segment 6 bases; nucleotides outside the gene matches: 15. Germline lookup yields CDR1 SGDLS and CDR2 YYNGEE. The CDR3 is CASSVARPGWTSGSSNEQFF. CDR3 nucleotide sequence: TGTGCCAGCAGCGTAGCTAGGCCCGGATGGACTAGCGGGAGTAGCAATGAGCAGTTCTTC.

This clonotype was seen only a few times. The gene calls are TRBV6-1 and TRBJ1-2; 10 bases match TRBD1. Losses at the gene ends were 4 bases for V and 4 bases for J; bases not matched to a gene: 6. The CDR3 length is 15 residues. CDR1 and CDR2 from the germline V gene are MNHNS and SASEGT. CDR3 bases: TGTGCCAGCAGTGTTGGGACAGGGGAAACCTATGGCTACACCTTC. This codes for CASSVGTGETYGYTF.

The chain is built from TRBV24-1 and TRBJ2-3; 9 bases fit TRBD2. The V gene end was trimmed by 2 bases and the J gene end by 3 bases; junction bases not matched to a gene: 8. CDR3 length: 17 amino acids. Germline lookup yields CDR1 KGHDR and CDR2 SFDVKD. The CDR3 here is CATSDWSARGGTDTQYF. DNA for the CDR3: TGTGCCACCAGTGATTGGAGTGCGCGGGGGGGGACAGATACGCAGTATTTT.

This clonotype has just a few counts. J is TRBJ2-2 and V is TRBV19, with TRBD1 matching over 9 bases. Per germline, CDR1 LNHDA and CDR2 SQIVND (reference sequence). V was clipped by 4 bases and J by 4 bases; unmatched bases: 4. The CDR3 has 15 amino acids. This CDR3 is CASSTRTGATGELFF. As DNA, the CDR3 is TGTGCCAGTAGTACTCGGACAGGGGCCACCGGGGAGCTGTTTTTT.

There are a few counts of this clonotype. The CDR3 coding sequence is TGTGCCAGCAGCTTAGGGACCGCCGGTGTGCAGTACTTC. It specifies CASSLGTAGVQYF. J is TRBJ2-7 and V is TRBV11-2; D unresolved. The germline CDR1 and CDR2 sequences are SGHAT and FQNNGV. Between the trimmed V and J ends, which lost 1 base and 9 bases, there was a span of 13 bases. The CDR3 has 13 residues. The full variable domain, rest sourced from reference TRBV11-2 and TRBJ2-7, is EAGVAQSPRYKIIEKRQSVAFWCNPISGHATLYWYQQILGQGPKLLIQFQNNGVVDDSQLPKDRFSAERLKGVDSTLKIQPAKLEDSAVYLCASSLGTAGVQYFGPGTRLTVT.

There are a few counts of this clonotype. The CDR3 region is CASRSGTGFDTEAFF. In DNA, the CDR3 is TGTGCCAGCAGGAGTGGGACAGGGTTTGACACTGAAGCTTTCTTT. This sequence joins TRBV6-2 or TRBV6-3 and TRBJ1-1, with TRBD1 matching 9 bases. The CDR3 is 15 amino acids. V shed 6 bases, J shed 3 bases, and the junction held 8 bases outside the gene matches. Germline assignment: CDR1 MNHEY and CDR2 SVGEGT.

This chain connects TRBV7-3 to TRBJ2-1; no clear D. V dropped 2 bases and J dropped 0 bases, with 11 bases sitting between them. Germline CDR1 is SGHTA and CDR2 is FQGTGA. The CDR3 length is 16 residues. Written as DNA, the CDR3 is TGTGCCAGCAGCTTAGCTGGTTTTAGCTCCTACAATGAGCAGTTCTTC. Translated: CASSLAGFSSYNEQFF.

This clonotype was seen a few times. V is TRBV7-8 and J is TRBJ1-5; D is perhaps TRBD1 (5 bases). CDR3 length equals 15 residues. Trimming cost V 1 base and J 3 bases, with 10 bases left between them. Germline V CDR1 and CDR2: SGHVS, FQNEAQ. CDR3 nucleotide sequence: TGTGCCAGCAGCTTAGGTACAGGCTTCAATCAGCCCCAGCATTTT. Protein product: CASSLGTGFNQPQHF.

This clonotype was counted many times. The chain links TRBV6-1 to TRBJ2-7; 9 bases agree with TRBD2. The CDR3 covers 16 residues. Germline CDR1 and CDR2: MNHNS and SASEGT. V was pared by 6 bases and J by 0 bases, with 9 bases of the junction left unmatched. The CDR3 loop reads CASSVSGSESSYEQYF. CDR3 nucleotide sequence: TGTGCCAGCAGCGTTAGCGGGAGCGAAAGCTCCTACGAGCAGTACTTC.

This clonotype was counted only a few times. The chain links TRBV7-9 to TRBJ1-2; tentatively, D is TRBD1 (5 bases). The CDR3 loop spans 15 amino acids. V was cut by 4 bases and J by 8 bases, with 20 bases left in between. The germline V gene encodes CDR1 SEHNR and CDR2 FQNEAQ (reference sequence). As DNA, the CDR3 is TGTGCCAGCAGCTCGGACACCCCGTTGATGAAAGGCTACACCTTC. As protein: CASSSDTPLMKGYTF.

As regards this clonotype: Relative to the germline gene, one junction end is altered; a read error may explain this. The V gene is TRBV6-5, the J gene TRBJ1-1, with 7 positions matching TRBD1. The CDR3 spans 15 residues. CDR1 and CDR2 (germline): MNHEY, SVGAGI. This CDR3 is CASRVDRAMNAEAFF. The CDR3 nucleotides are TGTGCCAGCAGGGTTGACAGGGCCATGAACGCTGAAGCTTTCTTT.

This clonotype was seen at least ten times. The V and J genes are TRBV6-6 and TRBJ2-7; TRBD1 matches at 7 bases. This CDR3 spans 12 amino acids. J was trimmed by 2 bases and V by 6 bases; bases with no gene match: 1. The V gene's germline CDR1 is MNHNY and CDR2 SVGAGI (reference sequence). CDR3 residues: CASSGTAYEQYF. In nucleotides, the CDR3 is TGTGCCAGCAGCGGGACAGCCTACGAGCAGTACTTC.

The chain employs TRBV4-3 and TRBJ2-7, with TRBD2 matching over 9 bases. The length of the CDR3 is 15 residues. Trimming at V came to 4 bases and at J to 2 bases, leaving 6 bases not matched to a gene. Germline V lookup: CDR1 LGHNA, CDR2 YSLEER. For the CDR3, the DNA is TGCGCCAGCAGCCGTGTGCTAGCGGGACCCTACGAGCAGTACTTC. Amino acid sequence: CASSRVLAGPYEQYF.

This sequence joins TRBV5-1 and TRBJ2-7; 7 bases map to TRBD1. The V gene's germline CDR1 is SGHRS and CDR2 YFSETQ. This CDR3 region has 15 residues. V was clipped by 3 bases and J by 4 bases; unmatched bases: 10. CDR3: CASSWDSDLVYEQYF. In DNA form, the CDR3 reads TGCGCCAGCAGCTGGGACAGCGATTTAGTTTACGAGCAGTACTTC.

This clonotype came up a few times. The rearrangement links TRBV27 to TRBJ1-1, with D uncertain. Looked up from germline, CDR1 is MNHEY and CDR2 is SMNVEV (reference sequence). Trimming took 7 bases from V and 1 from J, leaving 10 bases between them. This CDR3 is 13 amino acids long. The CDR3 loop is CASMEAGNTEAFF. The CDR3 region has the DNA TGTGCCAGCATGGAGGCGGGGAACACTGAAGCTTTCTTT.

There are a few counts of this clonotype. An end of the junction differs from the germline gene, which may be a read error. The rearrangement joins TRBV3-1 to TRBJ2-7; TRBD2 aligns across 9 bases. The CDR3 extends over 17 amino acids. Germline assignment: CDR1 LGHDT and CDR2 YNNKEL (reference sequence). In DNA, the CDR3 is TGTGCCAGCAGCCAGGGGTTAGCGGGAGTACGCTCCCACGAGCAGTACTTC. It yields the protein CASSQGLAGVRSHEQYF.

The chain uses TRBV6-5 and TRBJ1-5; D uncertain. V was cut by 0 bases and J by 6 bases, with 6 bases left in between. CDR1 is MNHEY, CDR2 SVGAGI, per germline. The CDR3 loop spans 13 amino acids. The CDR3: CASSYSQAQPQHF. CDR3 DNA: TGTGCCAGCAGTTACTCTCAGGCTCAGCCCCAGCATTTT.